This section outlines one T cell receptor beta chain sequence together with its context. The data originate from a study of CD8 T cells in Susac syndrome. Random hexamers were used to reverse transcribe an amount of about 0.45 to 1 ug RNA. With immunoSEQ multiplex PCR, TCR beta CDR3 was amplified across 54 Vbeta and 13 Jbeta. A single record per CDR3 protein comes from TCRdb applying MiXCR to the immunoSEQ multiplex PCR reads. In the table there are around 280,000 distinct CDR3 sequences, 80% to 90% of which are singletons. The multiple sclerosis controls consisted of treatment-naive patients with relapsing-remitting disease, either stable or active. TEMRA cells were FACS-enriched, with CD8+ and CD4+ T cells isolated negatively. The CDR3 is made up of 13 amino acids. With V trimmed by 7 bases and J by 4 bases, 8 bases remained unmatched. Germline assignment: CDR1 SQVTM and CDR2 ANQGSEA.

This TCR was recovered from a human donor with multiple sclerosis. The rearrangement uses TRBV29-1 and TRBJ2-7; TRBD1 agrees at 9 bases. Sequenced sample: CD8+ T cells from PBMCs. The CDR3 reads CSAADRGFYEQYF. In DNA, the CDR3 is TGCAGCGCAGCGGACAGGGGATTTTACGAGCAGTACTTC.